The 18 T cell receptor beta chains in this list originate from one sample, sequenced in a study of cytomegalovirus exposure and HLA in healthy donors. PCR was performed using 60 Vbeta and 13 Jbeta primers. TCRdb keeps only in-frame clones here, not all; method: immunoSEQ multiplex PCR. The sample has around 190,000 clones; roughly 80% are singletons. The specimen was PBMCs. Every receptor here comes from a woman aged 18-29 years in good health and CMV-seronegative.

CDR3 protein: CATSTLGNYGYTF. The DNA for the CDR3 is TGTGCCACCAGCACACTAGGGAACTATGGCTACACCTTC. This chain connects TRBV15 to TRBJ1-2; no clear D. The V and J ends lost 4 bases and 2 bases respectively, with 8 bases between them. The CDR3 is made up of 13 amino acids. Germline V gene data show CDR1 as LNHNV and CDR2 as YYDKDF (reference sequence).

V is TRBV5-1 and J is TRBJ1-4; possible D gene TRBD1, 5 bases. The CDR3 has 15 amino acids. Germline V lookup: CDR1 SGHRS, CDR2 YFSETQ. Trimming pared 4 bases from V and 0 bases from J, leaving 10 bases between. The CDR3 DNA is TGCGCCAGCAGCGTTGACAGCACAACTAATGAAAAACTGTTTTTT. Translating gives CASSVDSTTNEKLFF.

This clone turned up a few times. The chain employs TRBV5-1 and TRBJ2-5; the match to TRBD1 covers 9 bases. After removal of 0 bases from V and 2 bases from J, the junction contained 2 bases not matched to a gene. Germline CDR1 is SGHRS and CDR2 is YFSETQ. The CDR3 extends over 15 amino acids. The CDR3 DNA sequence: TGCGCCAGCAGCTTGGGACAGGGGGAACAAGAGACCCAGTACTTC. This codes for CASSLGQGEQETQYF.

This sequence joins TRBV7-8 and TRBJ1-5, with a tentative D call TRBD1 (6 bases). The V end was cut by 5 bases, the J end by 4 bases, with 12 bases between. CDR3 size: 14 residues. Germline V lookup: CDR1 SGHVS, CDR2 FQNEAQ. CDR3 in DNA: TGTGCCAGCAGCAGGGACATTATGAATCAGCCCCAGCATTTT. This translates into CASSRDIMNQPQHF.

This chain connects TRBV7-2 to TRBJ1-1; 9 bases match TRBD1. This CDR3 spans 17 amino acids. Per the germline V gene, CDR1 is SGHTA and CDR2 is FQGNSA. V was pared by 3 bases and J by 1 base, with 9 bases of the junction left unmatched. The CDR3 coding sequence is TGTGCCAGCAGCTTTGGGACAGGGTGGGAGAAGAACACTGAAGCTTTCTTT. This encodes CASSFGTGWEKNTEAFF.

This clone was seen a few times. This chain connects TRBV9 to TRBJ1-4; 7 bases match TRBD1. Looked up from germline, CDR1 is SGDLS and CDR2 is YYNGEE. This CDR3 region has 16 residues. V lost 4 bases, J lost 4 bases, and 10 bases stayed unmatched. CDR3 amino acids: CASSPTGTPLNEKLFF. CDR3 sequence (DNA): TGTGCCAGCAGCCCGACAGGGACACCTCTTAATGAAAAACTGTTTTTT.

The rearrangement joins TRBV6-6 to TRBJ2-3, with 7 positions matching TRBD2. This CDR3 has 14 residues. V trimming: 6 bases; J trimming: 2 bases; junction bases outside the gene matches: 5. The germline gives CDR1 MNHNY, CDR2 SVGAGI (reference sequence). Here the CDR3 reads CASSLGLSTDTQYF. The CDR3 DNA reads TGTGCCAGCAGCTTGGGACTATCCACAGATACGCAGTATTTT.

The chain uses TRBV6-5 and TRBJ1-1, with 9 positions matching TRBD1. This CDR3 is 15 amino acids long. CDR1 and CDR2 (germline): MNHEY, SVGAGI. The J segment lost 7 bases and the V segment lost 0 bases, leaving 6 bases of the junction unmatched. CDR3 coding DNA: TGTGCCAGCAGTTACTCACAGGACAGGGGCGGTGAAGCTTTCTTT. Its translation is CASSYSQDRGGEAFF.

The rearrangement links TRBV4-1 to TRBJ1-3; D gene ambiguous. This CDR3 spans 14 amino acids. The V gene's germline CDR1 is MGHRA and CDR2 YSYEKL. Deletions cut 2 bases from V and 0 bases from J, with 5 bases between. This CDR3 reads CASSQIYSGNTIYF. As DNA, the CDR3 is TGCGCCAGCAGCCAAATCTACTCTGGAAACACCATATATTTT.

The chain combines TRBV2 with TRBJ1-1, with 8 bases that match TRBD1. The J segment lost 1 base and the V segment lost 11 bases, leaving 9 bases of the junction unmatched. Germline loops: CDR1 SNHLY, CDR2 FYNNEI. The CDR3 is made up of 14 amino acids. In nucleotides, the CDR3 is TGTGCCGGCCAAACAGGGGGGGCGAACACTGAAGCTTTCTTT. Protein product: CAGQTGGANTEAFF.

This chain links TRBV7-8 with TRBJ2-1; TRBD1 agrees at 8 bases. This CDR3 has 15 residues. Trimming cost V 1 base and J 6 bases; bases outside gene matches: 5. The V gene's germline CDR1 is SGHVS and CDR2 FQNEAQ. The CDR3 nucleotides read TGTGCCAGCAGCTTAGTTGGGACAGGCCTCAATGAGCAGTTCTTC. Its translation is CASSLVGTGLNEQFF.

The rearrangement uses TRBV30 and TRBJ1-4; D may be TRBD1 (5 bases). V dropped 3 bases and J dropped 7 bases, with 12 bases sitting between them. Germline lookup yields CDR1 GTSNPN and CDR2 SVGIG (reference sequence). The CDR3 is 13 residues long. The CDR3 DNA is TGTGCCTGGAGGGGTGGGGCGGCTGAAAAACTGTTTTTT. It codes for CAWRGGAAEKLFF.

The rearrangement joins TRBV19 to TRBJ2-1, with TRBD2 matching 13 bases. CDR1 is LNHDA and CDR2 is SQIVND in the germline V gene (reference sequence). CDR3 length: 16 amino acids. The J segment lost 4 bases and the V segment lost 5 bases, leaving 5 bases of the junction unmatched. The CDR3 DNA sequence: TGTGCCAGTAGTCCCCGGACTAGCGGGGGTTACAATGAGCAGTTCTTC. It codes for CASSPRTSGGYNEQFF.

CDR3 amino acids: CASSVVQNSPLHF. The CDR3 DNA reads TGTGCCAGCAGCGTAGTACAGAATTCACCCCTCCACTTT. This rearrangement joins TRBV9 to TRBJ1-6; D uncertain. The V end was cut by 0 bases, the J end by 7 bases, with 5 bases between. Per the germline V gene, CDR1 is SGDLS and CDR2 is YYNGEE. The CDR3 totals 13 residues.

This chain links TRBV7-9 with TRBJ1-1; D call uncertain. CDR3 length: 15 amino acids. Per the germline V gene, CDR1 is SEHNR and CDR2 is FQNEAQ (reference sequence). V lost 1 base and J lost 3, with 12 bases in between. In DNA form, the CDR3 reads TGTGCCAGCAGCTTAGGTCGGGGTCTCGACACTGAAGCTTTCTTT. This translates into CASSLGRGLDTEAFF.

The genes are TRBV7-3 and TRBJ2-1; 8 bases align to TRBD2. The CDR3 covers 14 residues. Germline assignment: CDR1 SGHTA and CDR2 FQGTGA. V shed 5 bases, J shed 7 bases, and the junction held 7 bases outside the gene matches. This CDR3 reads CASSPRGGRNEQFF. The CDR3 DNA reads as TGTGCCAGCAGCCCCCGGGGGGGGAGAAATGAGCAGTTCTTC.

The chain combines TRBV2 with TRBJ1-5, with 8 nucleotides matching TRBD1. V shed 3 bases, J shed 8 bases, and the junction held 9 bases outside the gene matches. Per the germline V gene, CDR1 is SNHLY and CDR2 is FYNNEI. The CDR3 length is 15 residues. CDR3 sequence: CASSDSYRGLEPQHF. The CDR3 nucleotides are TGTGCCAGCAGTGACTCGTACAGGGGGTTGGAGCCCCAGCATTTT.

The chain employs TRBV2 and TRBJ2-1, with 9 bases fitting TRBD1. The length of the CDR3 is 15 residues. After removal of 6 bases from V and 9 bases from J, the junction contained 12 bases not matched to a gene. CDR1 is SNHLY and CDR2 is FYNNEI in the germline V gene. The CDR3 nucleotides are TGTGCCAGCAGCGCTGGACAGGGGCGAGGTAGTGAGCAGTTCTTC. It codes for CASSAGQGRGSEQFF.